The following is a T cell receptor beta chain sequence with its context. The target of this receptor is not known. Per-base qualities were not stored, and no clone one base away is much larger. Enrolling through a virtual design, the prospective study's participants ranged in age from roughly 18 to 89 years and lived across roughly 23 United States geographic areas. To assign participants to cohorts, the prospective study relied on clinical history that participants themselves reported in a screening survey and a study questionnaire. Recovered participants in ImmuneRACE Cohort 3 were defined as having two consecutive negative NP/OP PCR tests, clearance from a healthcare professional, or resolution of symptoms. Mobile phlebotomists in the prospective study collected whole blood, serum and a nasopharyngeal or oropharyngeal swab from every participant. Additional blood draws and questionnaires over an approximately two-month period could optionally be provided by prospective study participants. Before DNA extraction, blood samples from the prospective study were shipped at room temperature or frozen.

TCRbeta CDR3 regions were amplified from genomic DNA by means of the immunoSEQ Assay, a bias-controlled multiplex PCR. The published analysis was carried out like this. Nucleated cell counts per sample were estimated from amplification of reference gene primers within the assay. To quantify the absolute abundance of each unique TCRbeta CDR3 rearrangement, sequence reads were collapsed and filtered. For each sample, productive Simpson clonality was calculated as the square root of Simpson's diversity index over productive rearrangements. TCRdb carries this immuneACCESS record with in-frame sequences only. Its versions omit some clonotypes, under half of them owing to an unresolved V gene in the studies checked, with the rest unexplained. For V, J and clone size, that table is used; D and trimming come from the DNA. In all, the sample holds some 160,000 clones, and around 81% of those were seen once. About 6.1% of the sample is held by the ten biggest clonotypes.

This sample is drawn from a study of blood T cell repertoires in COVID-19 (dated by TCRdb to 2018 to 2021). With regard to the full study: Collaborator samples came from the United States, Italy and Spain and covered acute and convalescent phases of COVID-19. The prospective study material was composed of cDNA or gDNA derived from T cells, B-cell-depleted T cells, or PBMCs. The dataset comprised deeply sampled blood TCRbeta repertoires from subjects exposed to, actively infected with, or recovered from COVID-19. The repertoires were made available in a free public database intended to serve as a resource for research on the immune response to SARS-CoV-2. Samples came from the ongoing ImmuneRACE study (first 160 participants) plus 1,254 subjects from 6 global collaborators. Nearly every sample came with metadata listing a de-identified subject ID, COVID-19 status, age in years and sex. HLA class I and class II types, where available, came from metadata supplied by the sample provider rather than from assay-based typing. Paper-wide results and their limitations: The amount of clinical and demographic metadata varied by source and participant and was provided uncurated.

Trimming accounts for 3 bases at V and 4 bases at J, while the number of junction bases matched to no gene is 9. As encoded in the germline V gene, CDR1 is MRHNA while CDR2 is SNTAGT. Spanning cysteine to phenylalanine, the CDR3 consists of 16 amino acids. Only CDR3 DNA is held: 48 bases, read in frame from base 1. The sequenced material came from PBMCs or T cells enriched from blood (not recorded which). This clonotype was sampled from a woman aged 40 to 50 who had recovered from COVID-19. Recombination linked TRBV6-4 to TRBJ2-1; the central 7 bases match TRBD2. The DNA sequence is as follows: TGTGCCAGCAGTGAAGGGGAGGGGCGATCATACAATGAGCAGTTCTTC. Translation gives CASSEGEGRSYNEQFF.